Listed below are T cell receptor beta chains from one sample, sequenced in a study of blood T cell repertoires in COVID-19. Profiled with immunoSEQ multiplex PCR; TCRdb holds only in-frame clones, not every one. The sample records approximately 220,000 clones, around nine tenths being singletons. Sequencing was performed on peripheral blood. The receptors here all came from a man aged 55 to 70 who had recovered from COVID-19. Each CDR3 is given with its conserved first and last residue. Each record gives: J gene, D gene, clone size, V gene, CDR3 DNA, CDR3 protein. D genes are given only for firm matches. Size tells how often a clone was seen (once, few, many) or the class of an expanded clone, and some rows leave it out.

J: TRBJ2-7; D: -; size: -; V: TRBV7-2; DNA: TGTGCCAGCAGCCCACCCCTGTGGAGAGCGTCTAAGGAGCAGTACTTC; CDR3: CASSPPLWRASKEQYF
J: TRBJ1-1; D: TRBD1; size: -; V: TRBV29-1; DNA: TGCAGCGTAACCGGCCCGACAGGGGGCATGGAAGCTTTCTTT; CDR3: CSVTGPTGGMEAFF
J: TRBJ2-7; D: -; size: once; V: TRBV27; DNA: TGTGCCAGCAGTCCGAGGACAGCTCCCTACGAGCAGTACTTC; CDR3: CASSPRTAPYEQYF
J: TRBJ2-7; D: -; size: once; V: TRBV16; DNA: TGTGCCAGCAGCCAATCTACAGGGAGCTACGAGCAGTACTTC; CDR3: CASSQSTGSYEQYF
J: TRBJ2-7; D: -; size: -; V: TRBV4-1; DNA: TGCGCCAGCAGCCAAGGGGCGGGCCCGAGCTCCTACGAGCAGTACTTC; CDR3: CASSQGAGPSSYEQYF
J: TRBJ1-1; D: TRBD1; size: few; V: TRBV2; DNA: TGTGCCAGCCTCGGACAGGGGCACCCTGAAGCTTTCTTT; CDR3: CASLGQGHPEAFF
J: TRBJ2-2; D: TRBD2; size: -; V: TRBV5-6; DNA: TGTGCCAGCAGCGGCCGACTAGCGGGGGGGCCGCACACCGGGGAGCTGTTTTTT; CDR3: CASSGRLAGGPHTGELFF
J: TRBJ2-6; D: -; size: -; V: TRBV2; DNA: TGTGCCAGCAGCGTAGGGGCTGCTGGGGCCAACGTCCTGACTTTC; CDR3: CASSVGAAGANVLTF
J: TRBJ2-1; D: TRBD1; size: -; V: TRBV6-4; DNA: TGTGCCAGCAGTGACTCGACAGGGGGTATCAAGTTCTTC; CDR3: CASSDSTGGIKFF
J: TRBJ1-2; D: -; size: -; V: TRBV28; DNA: TGTGCCAGCAAGGAGGTTGGCTACACCTTC; CDR3: CASKEVGYTF
J: TRBJ2-1; D: TRBD1; size: once; V: TRBV5-5; DNA: TGTGCCAGCAGCTTACGGGACAGGGGGCTGGCTAGCAATGAGCAGTTCTTC; CDR3: CASSLRDRGLASNEQFF
J: TRBJ1-1; D: TRBD1; size: -; V: TRBV10-2; DNA: TGCGCCAGCAGTGAGTCTCTTGGGACAGGCCCGAAAGCTTTCTTT; CDR3: CASSESLGTGPKAFF
J: TRBJ1-3; D: -; size: many; V: TRBV4-3; DNA: TGCGCCAGCAGCCAAGACGGCGGGGGCTCTGGAAACACCATATATTTT; CDR3: CASSQDGGGSGNTIYF
J: TRBJ1-6; D: TRBD1; size: -; V: TRBV27; DNA: TGTGCCAGCACCGGACAGGCAAACTATAATTCACCCCTCCACTTT; CDR3: CASTGQANYNSPLHF
J: TRBJ1-2; D: -; size: -; V: TRBV7-3; DNA: TGTGCCAGCGGGGAGGGCAGCTTCACGAATGGCTACACCTTC; CDR3: CASGEGSFTNGYTF
J: TRBJ2-7; D: TRBD2; size: -; V: TRBV5-1; DNA: TGCGCCAGCAGCTTGGGGTCTAGCGGAGCCTACGAGCAGTACTTC; CDR3: CASSLGSSGAYEQYF
J: TRBJ1-5; D: -; size: -; V: TRBV28; DNA: TGTGCCAGCAGTGAGACGACAGGCGACTATTGGCCCCAGCATTTT; CDR3: CASSETTGDYWPQHF
J: TRBJ1-4; D: TRBD1; size: -; V: TRBV14; DNA: TGTGCCAGCAGCCAGCATATAGGACAGGGTGGAACAGCTAATGAAAAACTGTTTTTT; CDR3: CASSQHIGQGGTANEKLFF
J: TRBJ1-1; D: TRBD1; size: once; V: TRBV19; DNA: TGTGCCAGTAGTAGACAGGGGGGCGACACTGAAGCTTTCTTT; CDR3: CASSRQGGDTEAFF
J: TRBJ1-3; D: -; size: -; V: TRBV3-1/TRBV3-2; DNA: TGTGCCAGCGTCAGGGCACAGGGCTCTGGAAACACCATATATTTT; CDR3: CASVRAQGSGNTIYF
J: TRBJ2-1; D: TRBD1; size: -; V: TRBV30; DNA: TGTGCCTGGAGTCTACAGGGGGCTGGAGCGTTCTTC; CDR3: CAWSLQGAGAFF
J: TRBJ2-7; D: -; size: -; V: TRBV6-5; DNA: TGTGCCAGCAGTTCAACCCCAGGCCCCTACGAGCAGTACTTC; CDR3: CASSSTPGPYEQYF
J: TRBJ1-4; D: -; size: -; V: TRBV6-4; DNA: TGTGCCAGCAGTGCCACGGACAGAGAAAAACTGTTTTTT; CDR3: CASSATDREKLFF
J: TRBJ2-1; D: TRBD1; size: -; V: TRBV3-1/TRBV3-2; DNA: TGTGCCAGCAGCCAAGAGTACAGGGGGCTCGACAATGAGCAGTTCTTC; CDR3: CASSQEYRGLDNEQFF
J: TRBJ2-7; D: TRBD2; size: once; V: TRBV7-9; DNA: TGTGCCAGCAGCTTACAGGGCGCGGGAGGTTACGAGCAGTACTTC; CDR3: CASSLQGAGGYEQYF